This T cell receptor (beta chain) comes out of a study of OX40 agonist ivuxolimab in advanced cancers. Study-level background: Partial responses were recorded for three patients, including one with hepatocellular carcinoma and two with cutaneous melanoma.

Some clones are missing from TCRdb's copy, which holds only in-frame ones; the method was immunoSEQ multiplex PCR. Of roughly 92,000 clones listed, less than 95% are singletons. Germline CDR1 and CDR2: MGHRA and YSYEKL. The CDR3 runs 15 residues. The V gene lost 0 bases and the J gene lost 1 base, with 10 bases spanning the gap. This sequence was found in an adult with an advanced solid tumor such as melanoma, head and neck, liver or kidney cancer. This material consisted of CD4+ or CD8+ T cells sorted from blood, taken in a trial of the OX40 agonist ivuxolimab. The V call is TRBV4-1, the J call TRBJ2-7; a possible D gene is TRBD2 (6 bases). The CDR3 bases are TGCGCCAGCAGCCAAGATTCGGGGACTTCCTACGAGCAGTACTTC. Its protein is CASSQDSGTSYEQYF.